This note documents a single T cell receptor beta chain sequence. These data originate in a study of blood T cells in healthy people across ages. V lost 5 bases and J lost 2, with 12 bases in between. Germline CDR1 and CDR2: KGHDR and SFDVKD. CDR3 length equals 15 residues. A second about 7 to 12 cycle PCR used barcoded and J-beta primers. TCRdb recomputed calls from the 5' RACE reads with MiXCR, one row per CDR3 protein. Here the sample spans about 680,000 distinct CDR3 sequences, 49% being singletons. This clonotype was sampled from a woman in her sixties in good health. This chain links TRBV24-1 with TRBJ2-1; D perhaps matches TRBD2 (5 bases). The sample was blood. CDR3 in amino acids: CATSAGKRTYNEQFF. The DNA for the CDR3 is TGTGCCACCAGTGCCGGAAAGCGGACCTACAATGAGCAGTTCTTC.